The sequence of this TCR beta chain was determined in a study of post-analysis software for immune sequencing data. Background on the study: Disease trajectories encompassed relapsing-remitting, secondary progressive and progressive-relapsing multiple sclerosis. Study-wide points: Strong co-clustering by F measure was evident for samples that had been prepared in the same batch. The normalized Chao1 diversity of multiple sclerosis patients was significantly lower than that of controls. Five TRBV segments, TRBV5-6, TRBV5-1 and TRBV20-1 among them, were found more frequent in patients than controls.

About this clonotype itself: As yet, its antigen is unknown.

Germline CDR1 reads PRHDT; CDR2 reads FYEKMQ (reference sequence). V lost 3 bases, J lost 2 bases, and 8 bases lay in between. The CDR3 is 13 residues long. cDNA libraries for TCR beta contained unique molecular identifiers. T cells, about 0.95 to 10 million of them, yielded 500,000 or so cDNA molecules. TCRdb reprocessed the PCR reads with MiXCR, giving one entry per CDR3 protein. The sample contains approximately 630,000 distinct CDR3 sequences, approximately 60% of which appear only once. Sequences were obtained from blood. The rearrangement links TRBV13 to TRBJ2-7; D is undetermined. The sequence was obtained from a girl aged 2 to 9 with multiple sclerosis. The CDR3 protein is CASSFTLAYEQYF. The CDR3, as DNA: TGTGCCAGCAGCTTTACCCTAGCCTACGAGCAGTACTTC.